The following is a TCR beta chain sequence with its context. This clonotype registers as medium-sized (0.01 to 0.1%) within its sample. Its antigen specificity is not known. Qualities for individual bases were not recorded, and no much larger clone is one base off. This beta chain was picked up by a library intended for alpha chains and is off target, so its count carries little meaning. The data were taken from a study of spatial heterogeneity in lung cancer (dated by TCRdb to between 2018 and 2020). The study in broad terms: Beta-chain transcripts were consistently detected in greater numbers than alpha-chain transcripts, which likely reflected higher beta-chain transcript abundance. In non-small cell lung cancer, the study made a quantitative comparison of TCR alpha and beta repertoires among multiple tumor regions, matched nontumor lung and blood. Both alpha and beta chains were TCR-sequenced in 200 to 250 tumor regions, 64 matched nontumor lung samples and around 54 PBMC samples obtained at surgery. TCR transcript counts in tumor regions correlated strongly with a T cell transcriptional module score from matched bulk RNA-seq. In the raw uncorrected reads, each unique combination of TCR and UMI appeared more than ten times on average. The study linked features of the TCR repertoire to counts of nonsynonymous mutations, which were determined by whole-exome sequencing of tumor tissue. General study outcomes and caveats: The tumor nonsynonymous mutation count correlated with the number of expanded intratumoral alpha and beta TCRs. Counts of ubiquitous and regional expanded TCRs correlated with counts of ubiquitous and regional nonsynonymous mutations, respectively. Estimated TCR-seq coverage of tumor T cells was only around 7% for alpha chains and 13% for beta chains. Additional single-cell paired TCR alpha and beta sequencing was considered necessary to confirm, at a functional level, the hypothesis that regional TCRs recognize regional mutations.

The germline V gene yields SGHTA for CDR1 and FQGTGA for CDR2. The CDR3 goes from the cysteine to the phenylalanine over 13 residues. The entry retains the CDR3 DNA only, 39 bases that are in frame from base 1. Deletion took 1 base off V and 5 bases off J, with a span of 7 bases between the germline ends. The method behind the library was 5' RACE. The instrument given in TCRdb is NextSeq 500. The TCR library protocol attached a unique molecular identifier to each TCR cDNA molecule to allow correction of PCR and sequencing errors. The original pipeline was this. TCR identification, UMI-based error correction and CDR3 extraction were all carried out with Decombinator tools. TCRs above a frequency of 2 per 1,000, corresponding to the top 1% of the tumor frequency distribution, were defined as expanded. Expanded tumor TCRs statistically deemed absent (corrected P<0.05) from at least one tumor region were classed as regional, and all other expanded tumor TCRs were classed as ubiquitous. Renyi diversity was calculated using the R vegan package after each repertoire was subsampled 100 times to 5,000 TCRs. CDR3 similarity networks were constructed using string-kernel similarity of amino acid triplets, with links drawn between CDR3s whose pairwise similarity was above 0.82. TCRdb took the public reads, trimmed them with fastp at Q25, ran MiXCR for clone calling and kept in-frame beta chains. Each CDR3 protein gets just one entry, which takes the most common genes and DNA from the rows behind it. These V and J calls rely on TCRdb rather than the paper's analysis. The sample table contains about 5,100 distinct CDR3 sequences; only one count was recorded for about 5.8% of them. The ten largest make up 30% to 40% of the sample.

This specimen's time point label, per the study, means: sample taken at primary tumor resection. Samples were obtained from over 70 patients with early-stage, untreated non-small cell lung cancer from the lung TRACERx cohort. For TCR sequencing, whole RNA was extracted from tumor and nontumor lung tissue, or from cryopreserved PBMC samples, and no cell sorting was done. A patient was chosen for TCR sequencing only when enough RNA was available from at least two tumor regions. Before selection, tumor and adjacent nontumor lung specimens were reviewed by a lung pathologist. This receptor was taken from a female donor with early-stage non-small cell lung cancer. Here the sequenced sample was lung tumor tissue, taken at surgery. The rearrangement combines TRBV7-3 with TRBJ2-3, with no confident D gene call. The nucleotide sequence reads TGTGCCAGCAGCTTAAGGGAAGGAGATACGCAGTATTTT. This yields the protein CASSLREGDTQYF.